One sample yielded the 15 T cell receptor beta chains listed below, sequenced in a study of T cells in Graves' hyperthyroidism and ophthalmopathy. The TCR beta CDR3 regions underwent amplification using RNA transcripts as the source. First-round RT-PCR of the TCR CDR3 relied on the HTBI primer set. Each CDR3 protein is one row after TCRdb ran MiXCR on the multiplex PCR reads. This repertoire shows under 700,000 distinct CDR3 sequences, over 15% found once; its top ten account for 15% to 20%. The specimen sequenced was blood. The receptors were sampled from a woman aged 18-29 years with Graves' hyperthyroidism.

This chain connects TRBV20-1 to TRBJ1-5, with D uncertain. The CDR3 is 15 amino acids. The germline V gene encodes CDR1 DFQATT and CDR2 SNEGSKA (reference sequence). The V end lost 0 bases, the J end lost 4 bases, and 13 bases lay between the germline ends. The CDR3 nucleotides are TGCAGTGCTAGAGATGGTAGGCGGACTAATCAGCCCCAGCATTTT. Amino acid sequence: CSARDGRRTNQPQHF.

This clonotype has ten or more counts. This chain links TRBV3-1 with TRBJ2-7; D is ambiguous. Germline loops: CDR1 LGHDT, CDR2 YNNKEL (reference sequence). V shed 2 bases and J shed 5 bases, with 7 bases lying between them. The CDR3 totals 12 residues. CDR3 in amino acids: CASSQFTHEQYF. The CDR3 DNA follows: TGTGCCAGCAGCCAATTTACCCACGAGCAGTACTTC.

This clonotype has more than one count but fewer than ten. The chain links TRBV12-3 or TRBV12-4 to TRBJ1-1; D is ambiguous. This CDR3 has 14 residues. V was clipped by 1 base and J by 3 bases, with 9 bases between them. In nucleotides, the CDR3 is TGTGCCAGCAGTTTAGGTTCGGTTTACACTGAAGCTTTCTTT. The encoded protein is CASSLGSVYTEAFF.

In this sample, this clonotype turned up a few times. Its ends do not fully match the called genes, so a read error is possible. V usage is TRBV5-1 and J usage is TRBJ2-1, with D perhaps TRBD1 (5 bases). The CDR3 consists of 13 residues. CDR1 is SGHRS, CDR2 YFSETQ, per germline. The CDR3 sequence is CASSLQAYNDQFF. Here the CDR3 DNA reads TGCGCCAGCAGCTTACAGGCCTACAATGACCAGTTCTTC.

This clonotype was counted many times. V gene TRBV6-1 combines with J gene TRBJ2-3; the D gene is possibly TRBD2 (6 bases). Germline V gene lookup returns CDR1 MNHNS and CDR2 SASEGT. There are 18 residues in the CDR3. V shed 8 bases and J shed 4 bases, with 28 bases lying between them. The DNA for the CDR3 is TGTGCCAGCTCAGGGCTTTGGATAGCGGTAGGACGTCCAGATACGCAGTATTTT. It specifies CASSGLWIAVGRPDTQYF.

This clonotype was picked up many times. The chain links TRBV3-1 to TRBJ2-3; no definite D call. The CDR3 is 13 amino acids. Trimming stripped 1 base from V and 8 bases from J, with 10 bases between. CDR1 and CDR2 (germline): LGHDT, YNNKEL (reference sequence). The CDR3 sequence is CASSQAKRGTQYF. Written as DNA, the CDR3 is TGTGCCAGCAGCCAAGCTAAGCGTGGTACGCAGTATTTT.

The V call is TRBV6-1, the J call TRBJ1-4; TRBD1 might be the D (5 bases). The length of the CDR3 is 15 residues. Germline V CDR1 and CDR2: MNHNS, SASEGT. Trimming left V 6 bases short and J 7 bases short, with 18 bases between. The CDR3 DNA sequence: TGTGCCAGCAGCCGAGGAAGGACCGGGGGTGAAAAACTGTTTTTT. It encodes CASSRGRTGGEKLFF.

This clonotype was found many times. This chain joins TRBV2 and TRBJ1-2, with 7 bases lining up with TRBD1. V gave up 5 bases and J gave up 2 bases; unmatched junction bases: 8. CDR3 length equals 15 residues. The V gene's germline CDR1 is SNHLY and CDR2 FYNNEI. CDR3 DNA: TGTGCCAGCAGTTCCCTGACAGGGTCCAACTATGGCTACACCTTC. This gives the protein CASSSLTGSNYGYTF.

In its sample, this clonotype was seen many times. The CDR3, as DNA: TGTGCCTGGAGTTTGGGGCCAGGGGAGCAGTACTTC. Its translation: CAWSLGPGEQYF. This chain uses TRBV30 with TRBJ2-7; possible D gene TRBD1, 5 bases. CDR3 size: 12 residues. The V gene lost 2 bases and the J gene lost 7 bases, with 12 bases spanning the gap. Germline lookup yields CDR1 GTSNPN and CDR2 SVGIG (reference sequence).

There are a few counts of this clonotype. V gene TRBV7-9 combines with J gene TRBJ2-3, with D possibly matching TRBD2 (6 bases). The CDR3 totals 14 residues. V was shortened by 5 bases and J by 2 bases, with 11 bases between the two germline ends. Germline V gene data show CDR1 as SEHNR and CDR2 as FQNEAQ (reference sequence). CDR3 sequence reads: CASSPRDFTDTQYF. As DNA, the CDR3 is TGTGCCAGCAGCCCGCGGGACTTCACAGATACGCAGTATTTT.

This clonotype was picked up many times. The chain joins TRBV7-8 to TRBJ1-1; 9 nucleotides match TRBD1. The J segment lost 4 bases and the V segment lost 4 bases, leaving 10 bases of the junction unmatched. CDR1 SGHVS and CDR2 FQNEAQ come from the germline V gene. The CDR3 loop spans 16 amino acids. The CDR3 region is CASSSFTGGPSTEAFF. CDR3 nucleotide sequence: TGTGCCAGCAGCTCCTTTACAGGGGGCCCCAGCACTGAAGCTTTCTTT.

V and J are TRBV6-1 and TRBJ2-2; 7 bases fit TRBD1. The germline V gene encodes CDR1 MNHNS and CDR2 SASEGT. J gave up 4 bases and V 6 bases, and 2 bases lay outside the gene matches. This CDR3 has 13 residues. The CDR3 DNA reads as TGTGCCAGCAGGAGGGGGCCCACCGGGGAGCTGTTTTTT. This sequence encodes CASRRGPTGELFF.

The V and J genes are TRBV20-1 and TRBJ2-3; tentatively, D is TRBD2 (7 bases). The V gene's germline CDR1 is DFQATT and CDR2 SNEGSKA (reference sequence). Trimming cost V 0 bases and J 5 bases, with 15 bases left between them. The CDR3 totals 15 residues. CDR3 loop: CSAREDRGGGDTQYF. In DNA, the CDR3 is TGCAGTGCTAGAGAAGACCGGGGAGGGGGAGATACGCAGTATTTT.

The sample holds a few counts of this clonotype. The V and J genes are TRBV20-1 and TRBJ2-7; 10 nucleotides align to TRBD2. The CDR3 consists of 14 residues. J lost 4 bases, V lost 6 bases, and 9 bases had no gene match. The germline gives CDR1 DFQATT, CDR2 SNEGSKA (reference sequence). CDR3 region: CSANWASGSYEQYF. As DNA, the CDR3 is TGCAGTGCCAATTGGGCTAGCGGGAGTTACGAGCAGTACTTC.

The rearrangement joins TRBV5-1 to TRBJ2-7; possible D gene TRBD2, 6 bases. Trimming shortened V by 3 bases and J by 3 bases, and 16 bases separated the two germline ends. The CDR3 is 15 residues long. Germline CDR1 and CDR2: SGHRS and YFSETQ. The CDR3 spells CASSSTGVGGYEQYF. CDR3 nucleotide sequence: TGCGCCAGCAGCTCTACAGGCGTCGGGGGCTACGAGCAGTACTTC. The whole variable domain, remainder taken from reference TRBV5-1 and TRBJ2-7, is KAGVTQTPRYLIKTRGQQVTLSCSPISGHRSVSWYQQTPGQGLQFLFEYFSETQRNKGNFPGRFSGRQFSNSRSEMNVSTLELGDSALYLCASSSTGVGGYEQYFGPGTRLTVT.